Sequencing of this T cell receptor beta chain was carried out in a study of Ad26.COV2.S vaccination and SARS-CoV-2 variants. In the study overall: Sample donor was a member of the COV1001 Ad26.COV2.S trial arm. Study conclusions and caveats: Researchers reported similar non-spike TCR breadth in vaccine and placebo recipients.

Germline V gives CDR1 KGHSH, CDR2 LQKENI. This CDR3 region has 13 residues. V lost 2 bases and J 2 bases, leaving 6 bases between the germline ends. Profiled with immunoSEQ multiplex PCR; TCRdb holds only in-frame clones, not every one. The sample carries roughly 420,000 clones, 70% to 90% recorded once. Indicated treatment: about 20 received Ad26.COV2.S at low or high dose, single or two shots; 5 received placebo; per-sample allocation not given. Specimens were obtained on day 63 following the first vaccine or placebo injection. An Ad26 vector was used to express Wuhan-strain SARS-CoV-2 spike as the vaccine. Concerning this clone itself: Antigen specificity is unknown.

The sequence was collected from a person between 18 and 60 years old who received the Ad26.COV2.S COVID-19 vaccine or a placebo. The J gene is TRBJ1-2, the V gene TRBV18; no clear D gene. The material sequenced was peripheral blood, taken in a trial of Ad26.COV2.S vaccine versus placebo. As DNA, the CDR3 is TGTGCCAGCTCACCATGGGTAAACTATGGCTACACCTTC. Its protein product is CASSPWVNYGYTF.